The next 2 T cell receptor beta chains were all read from a single sample in a study of post-analysis software for immune sequencing data. Points from the study as a whole: TRBV5-6, TRBV5-1 and TRBV20-1 were among four or five TRBV segments more frequent in patients than controls.

Presence of unique molecular identifiers characterized the TCR beta cDNA libraries. TCRdb re-called the PCR reads with MiXCR, one entry per CDR3 protein. The table records about 820,000 distinct CDR3 sequences, around 50% of them present only once. The antigens for these receptors are not known. Sample: blood. The receptors here all came from a girl aged 10 to 17 with multiple sclerosis.

The chain links TRBV4-1 to TRBJ1-5; 11 bases align to TRBD1. V gave up 0 bases and J gave up 2 bases; unmatched junction bases: 9. Germline V lookup: CDR1 MGHRA, CDR2 YSYEKL. This CDR3 is built from 19 residues. CDR3 coding DNA: TGCGCCAGCAGCCAAGAACTGGACAGGGGGCACTTTGGCAATCAGCCCCAGCATTTT. Encoded protein: CASSQELDRGHFGNQPQHF.

This clonotype was counted a few times. The chain combines TRBV7-9 with TRBJ1-4, with D unclear. V lost 1 base to trimming and J lost 4 bases, with 7 bases between them. Germline V lookup: CDR1 SEHNR, CDR2 FQNEAQ (reference sequence). CDR3 length equals 14 residues. The CDR3 DNA reads TGTGCCAGCAGCTTAGATGCTAATAATGAAAAACTGTTTTTT. Protein: CASSLDANNEKLFF.